Sequencing of this T cell receptor (beta chain) was carried out in a study of shared clonotypes between healthy human individuals. Study outcomes and limitations: Generation probabilities were higher for clonotypes shared across all four sorted-subset donors than for unshared ones. Rarefaction gave evidence that sorted-subset sequencing remained incomplete despite large depth.

In regard to this clone: Its antigen is still unknown.

CDR3 size: 12 residues. Germline CDR1 is MDHEN and CDR2 is SYDVKM. Trimming took 8 bases from V and 4 from J, leaving 11 bases between them. At deep level, the assay was performed. Produced via immunoSEQ multiplex PCR; TCRdb's table is partial and in-frame only. Of approximately 1.5 million clones in the sample, approximately 98.5% were seen once. The sample comprised naive CD4+ T cells sorted from blood. Specified subset: CD45RA+ positively selected. This clonotype was obtained from a man aged 25 to 40 in good health. The genes are TRBV28 and TRBJ1-2, with D hard to call. CDR3 loop: CASGGSFYGYTF. The CDR3 region has the DNA TGTGCCAGCGGAGGATCGTTCTATGGCTACACCTTC.